One and the same sample provided the 9 T cell receptor beta chains below, sequenced in a study of cytomegalovirus exposure and HLA in healthy donors. The PCR ran on 60 Vbeta and 13 Jbeta primers. Only in-frame clones appear in the TCRdb table, and some are missing; sequencing was by immunoSEQ multiplex PCR. The data show roughly 240,000 clones, approximately 78% seen once. The sample consisted of PBMCs. The receptors derive from a boy aged 5-17 years in good health and CMV-seronegative.

The gene calls are TRBV7-2 and TRBJ2-3, with a possible D match to TRBD2 (6 bases). Trimming left V 5 bases short and J 0 bases short, with 9 bases between. The CDR3 spans 14 residues. Germline V gene sequence: CDR1 SGHTA, CDR2 FQGNSA. CDR3 amino acids: CASSPGTSTDTQYF. The CDR3 DNA reads TGTGCCAGCAGCCCAGGGACTAGCACAGATACGCAGTATTTT. The whole variable domain, filled in from reference TRBV7-2 and TRBJ2-3, reads GAGVSQSPSNKVTEKGKDVELRCDPISGHTALYWYRQSLGQGLEFLIYFQGNSAPDKSGLPSDRFSAERTGGSVSTLTIQRTQQEDSAVYLCASSPGTSTDTQYFGPGTRLTVL.

This chain links TRBV19 with TRBJ2-2; D is perhaps TRBD2 (5 bases). Trimming took off 1 base at V and 6 bases at J, with 9 bases between the two ends. Germline V gene data show CDR1 as LNHDA and CDR2 as SQIVND (reference sequence). This CDR3 comprises 14 residues. CDR3 nucleotides: TGTGCCAGTAGTATAGGTGGCGGGTCCGGGGAGCTGTTTTTT. As protein: CASSIGGGSGELFF.

This rearrangement joins TRBV7-3 to TRBJ2-1; TRBD2 matches 9 bases. V shed 1 base, J shed 9 bases, and the junction held 13 bases outside the gene matches. This CDR3 comprises 17 residues. CDR1 and CDR2 from the germline V gene are SGHTA and FQGTGA. The CDR3 protein is CASSLMAAGGPLGEQFF. Here the CDR3 DNA reads TGTGCCAGCAGCTTAATGGCGGCGGGGGGGCCTCTTGGTGAGCAGTTCTTC.

This chain links TRBV6-1 with TRBJ2-5; D perhaps matches TRBD1 (5 bases). V was trimmed by 1 base and J by 5 bases, leaving 14 bases between them. CDR1 and CDR2 (germline): MNHNS, SASEGT. CDR3 length: 15 amino acids. CDR3 DNA: TGTGCCAGCAGTGAAGGTGGGGCACCCGGGGAGACCCAGTACTTC. This codes for CASSEGGAPGETQYF.

This chain connects TRBV11-3 to TRBJ2-3, with 7 bases fitting TRBD1. V lost 5 bases to trimming and J lost 0 bases; unmatched junction nucleotides: 2. This CDR3 region has 14 residues. From germline, CDR1 is SGHNT and CDR2 YENEEA. CDR3 region: CASSMGQSTDTQYF. CDR3 bases: TGTGCCAGCAGCATGGGACAGAGCACAGATACGCAGTATTTT.

The chain recombines TRBV2 with TRBJ1-5; D is unresolved. The V end lost 5 bases, the J end lost 10 bases, and 15 bases lay between the germline ends. CDR1 and CDR2 (germline): SNHLY, FYNNEI. This CDR3 comprises 13 residues. CDR3 loop: CASSNPHLPPQHF. CDR3 coding DNA: TGTGCCAGCAGTAATCCACACCTGCCACCCCAGCATTTT.

The CDR3 region has the DNA TGTGCCAGCAGCCGAACCCCGGGACAGGGGGGCACTGAAGCTTTCTTT. Its translation: CASSRTPGQGGTEAFF. The chain has TRBV11-1 and TRBJ1-1; 11 bases are a match to TRBD1. The CDR3 is 16 amino acids. The junction had 9 bases not matched to a gene; V was cut back by 5 bases and J by 4 bases. CDR1 and CDR2 from the germline V gene are SGHAT and FQDESV (reference sequence).

The rearrangement links TRBV10-3 to TRBJ1-1; weak D call: TRBD1 (5 bases). V lost 6 bases, J lost 3 bases, and 17 bases lay in between. The V gene's germline CDR1 is ENHRY and CDR2 SYGVKD. This CDR3 spans 15 amino acids. In DNA form, the CDR3 reads TGTGCCATCAGGGGTGGGAGGGAAGGGGACACTGAAGCTTTCTTT. Its protein product is CAIRGGREGDTEAFF.

The chain carries TRBV6-5 and TRBJ2-1, with 7 bases identical to TRBD2. The V segment lost 10 bases and the J segment 8 bases; nucleotides outside the gene matches: 17. Per germline, CDR1 MNHEY and CDR2 SVGAGI. The CDR3 is made up of 15 amino acids. The CDR3 DNA is TGTGCCACCTCCGATCCGGGAGGCCCCACCGATGAGCAGTTCTTC. It yields the protein CATSDPGGPTDEQFF.